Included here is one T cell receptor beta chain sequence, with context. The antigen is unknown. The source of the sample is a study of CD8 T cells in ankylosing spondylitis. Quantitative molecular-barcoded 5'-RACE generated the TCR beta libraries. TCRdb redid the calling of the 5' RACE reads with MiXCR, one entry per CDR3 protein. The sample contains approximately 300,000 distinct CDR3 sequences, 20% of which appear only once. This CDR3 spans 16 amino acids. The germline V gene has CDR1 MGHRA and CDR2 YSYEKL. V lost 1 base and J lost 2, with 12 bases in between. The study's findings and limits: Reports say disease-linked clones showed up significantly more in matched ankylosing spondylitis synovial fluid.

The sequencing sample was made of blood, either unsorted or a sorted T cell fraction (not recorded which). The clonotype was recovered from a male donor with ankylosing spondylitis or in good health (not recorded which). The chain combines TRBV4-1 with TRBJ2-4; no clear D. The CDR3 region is CASSQGILGSKNIQYF. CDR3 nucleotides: TGCGCCAGCAGCCAAGGAATACTGGGATCCAAAAACATTCAGTACTTC.